This T cell receptor (beta chain) was retrieved from a study of shared clonotypes between healthy human individuals. Germline values: CDR1 MNHNS, CDR2 SASEGT. The CDR3 runs 16 residues. Trimming removed 3 bases from V and 0 bases from J; junction bases left unmatched: 4. Clones were read by immunoSEQ multiplex PCR, and TCRdb kept only the in-frame ones, dropping some. The sample records about 680,000 clones, 60% to 80% being singletons. The receptor was isolated from a young woman in good health. Sequencing used memory CD4+ T cells sorted from blood. Subset described: CD45RA-negative fraction. This chain uses TRBV6-1 with TRBJ2-3; 9 bases fit TRBD1. CDR3: CASSDRTGVSTDTQYF. CDR3 nucleotides: TGTGCCAGCAGTGATCGGACAGGGGTGAGCACAGATACGCAGTATTTT.